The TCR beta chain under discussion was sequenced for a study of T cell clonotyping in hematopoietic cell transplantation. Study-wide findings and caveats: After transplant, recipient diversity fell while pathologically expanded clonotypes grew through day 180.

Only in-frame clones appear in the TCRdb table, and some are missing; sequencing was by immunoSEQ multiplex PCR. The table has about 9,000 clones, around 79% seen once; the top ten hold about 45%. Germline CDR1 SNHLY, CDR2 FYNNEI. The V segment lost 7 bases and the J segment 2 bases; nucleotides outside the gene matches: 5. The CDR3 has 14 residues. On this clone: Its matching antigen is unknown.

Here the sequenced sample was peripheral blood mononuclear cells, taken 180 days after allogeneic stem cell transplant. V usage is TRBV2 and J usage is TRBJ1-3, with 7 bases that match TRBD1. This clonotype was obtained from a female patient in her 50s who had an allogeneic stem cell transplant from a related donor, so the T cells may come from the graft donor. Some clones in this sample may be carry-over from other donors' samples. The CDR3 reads CASMTGTAGNTIYF. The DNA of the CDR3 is TGTGCCAGCATGACAGGGACTGCTGGAAACACCATATATTTT.